A selection of T cell receptor beta chains follows, all from one sample in a study of T cell changes during pregnancy in multiple sclerosis. TCRdb's copy holds only in-frame clones and misses some; the assay was immunoSEQ multiplex PCR. This sample yields under 90,000 clones, of which approximately 92% are seen a single time; about 4% belongs to the top ten. The sequenced sample was peripheral blood, obtained after pregnancy. The receptors were sampled from a female donor in good health, enrolled as a control in a pregnancy study. CDR3s include the opening cysteine and the closing phenylalanine or tryptophan. Fields, in order: D gene, V gene, clone size, J gene, CDR3 protein, CDR3 DNA. D genes are given only for firm matches. Size tells how often a clone was seen (once, few, many) or the class of an expanded clone, and some rows leave it out.

.	TRBV27	.	TRBJ1-3	CASSAGRVISGNTIYF	TGTGCCAGCAGTGCGGGACGGGTTATCTCTGGAAACACCATATATTTT
.	TRBV7-2	.	TRBJ2-3	CASSLSSSLPTDTQYF	TGTGCCAGCAGCTTATCGTCCTCCCTTCCCACAGATACGCAGTATTTT
TRBD1	TRBV27	.	TRBJ2-7	CASSPGQAFYEQYF	TGTGCCAGCAGCCCCGGACAGGCCTTCTACGAGCAGTACTTC
.	TRBV19	.	TRBJ2-1	CASSSGERAGDNEQFF	TGTGCCAGTAGTAGCGGTGAGAGGGCTGGGGACAATGAGCAGTTCTTC
.	TRBV28	.	TRBJ2-7	CASCPRDFSYEQYF	TGTGCCAGCTGCCCCAGGGACTTCTCCTACGAGCAGTACTTC
.	TRBV5-4	few	TRBJ1-1	CASSLAGMAFF	TGTGCCAGCAGCTTGGCGGGGATGGCTTTCTTT
.	TRBV7-9	once	TRBJ1-6	CASSFGGSYNSPLHF	TGTGCCAGCAGCTTTGGGGGGTCCTATAATTCACCCCTCCACTTT
.	TRBV10-2	.	TRBJ1-2	CASSESGASNYGYTF	TGCGCCAGCAGTGAGTCGGGGGCTTCTAACTATGGCTACACCTTC
.	TRBV6-4	medium-sized	TRBJ1-6	CASSDLQGSSPLHF	TGTGCCAGCAGTGACCTACAGGGAAGTTCACCCCTCCACTTT
.	TRBV7-3	.	TRBJ2-7	CASSPDPAGFPEQYF	TGTGCCAGCAGCCCCGATCCAGCGGGTTTCCCCGAGCAGTACTTC
.	TRBV7-8	.	TRBJ1-5	CASSLDRLFNSNQPQHF	TGTGCCAGCAGCTTAGACCGCCTATTTAATAGCAATCAGCCCCAGCATTTT
.	TRBV5-1	.	TRBJ2-1	CASSLGGLSYNEQFF	TGCGCCAGCAGCTTGGGGGGGCTCTCCTACAATGAGCAGTTCTTC
TRBD2	TRBV9	.	TRBJ2-1	CASSVHLAGNYNEQFF	TGTGCCAGCAGCGTCCACTTAGCGGGAAATTACAATGAGCAGTTCTTC
.	TRBV5-6	once	TRBJ2-1	CASSLVYNEQFF	TGTGCCAGCAGCCTAGTGTACAATGAGCAGTTCTTC
.	TRBV7-2	.	TRBJ1-6	CASSAGQYNSPLHF	TGTGCCAGCAGCGCCGGACAGTATAATTCACCCCTCCACTTT
TRBD1	TRBV28	.	TRBJ1-3	CASSRTGGHTIYF	TGTGCCAGCAGTCGGACAGGGGGGCACACCATATATTTT
.	TRBV5-8	.	TRBJ2-7	CASSRQETGYEQYF	TGTGCCAGCAGCCGACAGGAAACGGGCTACGAGCAGTACTTC
.	TRBV21-1	.	TRBJ2-1	CASSKEGGSGDNEQFF	TGTGCCAGCAGCAAAGAAGGGGGCTCGGGGGACAATGAGCAGTTCTTC
TRBD2	TRBV7-2	.	TRBJ2-7	CASRQAGGHEQYF	TGTGCCAGCAGGCAGGCGGGAGGCCACGAGCAGTACTTC
TRBD2	TRBV7-2	.	TRBJ2-1	CASSLGLAGGHVNEQFF	TGTGCCAGCAGCTTAGGCCTAGCGGGGGGGCATGTCAATGAGCAGTTCTTC
.	TRBV7-9	.	TRBJ2-7	CASSAGAHEQYF	TGTGCCAGCAGCGCAGGGGCCCACGAGCAGTACTTC
.	TRBV4-3	.	TRBJ2-2	CASSQDSRATGELFF	TGCGCCAGCAGCCAAGATTCCAGGGCCACCGGGGAGCTGTTTTTT
TRBD2	TRBV25-1	few	TRBJ2-2	CATSTSGRFTGELFF	TGTGCCACCTCGACTAGCGGGAGGTTCACCGGGGAGCTGTTTTTT
.	TRBV2	.	TRBJ1-1	CASSKTSTTEAFF	TGTGCCAGCAGTAAGACAAGTACGACTGAAGCTTTCTTT
TRBD1	TRBV30	.	TRBJ1-1	CAWSYRGTEAFF	TGTGCCTGGAGTTACAGGGGCACTGAAGCTTTCTTT
TRBD2	TRBV6-1	.	TRBJ2-3	CASSESRGSGADTQYF	TGTGCCAGCAGTGAATCGCGGGGGAGTGGCGCAGATACGCAGTATTTT
.	TRBV5-1	.	TRBJ2-3	CASSLGTGTDTQYF	TGCGCCAGCAGCTTGGGGACAGGCACAGATACGCAGTATTTT
TRBD1	TRBV4-1	.	TRBJ2-2	CASSQAGTGETGELFF	TGCGCCAGCAGCCAGGCCGGGACAGGGGAGACCGGGGAGCTGTTTTTT
.	TRBV5-1	once	TRBJ2-2	CASRPPGGQGGTGELFF	TGCGCCAGCAGGCCCCCCGGAGGGCAGGGAGGCACCGGGGAGCTGTTTTTT
TRBD1	TRBV19	.	TRBJ2-1	CASSTTGTGGFYEQFF	TGTGCCAGTAGTACCACCGGGACAGGGGGCTTCTATGAGCAGTTCTTC
.	TRBV28	.	TRBJ1-2	CASSFGLGADGYTF	TGTGCCAGCAGTTTTGGGTTGGGGGCGGATGGCTACACCTTC
.	TRBV11-2	.	TRBJ2-7	CASSLGGRGSRGEQYF	TGTGCCAGCAGCTTGGGTGGCAGGGGTTCTCGGGGCGAGCAGTACTTC
.	TRBV18	.	TRBJ2-1	CASSPPQRSNEQFF	TGTGCCAGCTCACCACCACAACGCAGTAATGAGCAGTTCTTC
.	TRBV10-2	.	TRBJ2-2	CASSDGRELFF	TGCGCCAGCAGTGACGGGAGGGAGCTGTTTTTT
.	TRBV6-1	.	TRBJ2-3	CASSTGDLPDTQYF	TGTGCCAGCAGTACGGGAGACCTTCCAGATACGCAGTATTTT
TRBD1	TRBV4-3	.	TRBJ1-2	CASSSNRGLGGGYTF	TGCGCCAGCAGCTCGAACAGGGGGCTAGGGGGTGGCTACACCTTC
TRBD2	TRBV19	.	TRBJ2-1	CASSIALAGGSEQFF	TGTGCCAGTAGTATTGCGCTAGCGGGAGGAAGTGAGCAGTTCTTC